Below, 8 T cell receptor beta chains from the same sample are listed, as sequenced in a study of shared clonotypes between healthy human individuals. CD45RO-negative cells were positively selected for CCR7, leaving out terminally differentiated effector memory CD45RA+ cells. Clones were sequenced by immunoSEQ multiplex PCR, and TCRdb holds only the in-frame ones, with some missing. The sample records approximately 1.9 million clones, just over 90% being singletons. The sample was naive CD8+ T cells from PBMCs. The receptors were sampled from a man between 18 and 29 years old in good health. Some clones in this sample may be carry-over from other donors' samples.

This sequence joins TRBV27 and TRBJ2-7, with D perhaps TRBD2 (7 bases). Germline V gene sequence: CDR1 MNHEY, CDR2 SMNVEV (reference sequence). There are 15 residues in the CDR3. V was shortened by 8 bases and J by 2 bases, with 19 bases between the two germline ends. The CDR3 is CASSLGGAAAYEQYF. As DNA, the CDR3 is TGTGCCAGCTCCCTGGGGGGGGCCGCCGCCTACGAGCAGTACTTC.

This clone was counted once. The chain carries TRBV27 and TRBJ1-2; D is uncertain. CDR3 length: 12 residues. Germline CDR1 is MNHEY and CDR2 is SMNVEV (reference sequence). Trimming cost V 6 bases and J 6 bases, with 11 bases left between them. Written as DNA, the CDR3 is TGTGCCAGCAGGGTGGGTGACCATGGCTACACCTTC. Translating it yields CASRVGDHGYTF.

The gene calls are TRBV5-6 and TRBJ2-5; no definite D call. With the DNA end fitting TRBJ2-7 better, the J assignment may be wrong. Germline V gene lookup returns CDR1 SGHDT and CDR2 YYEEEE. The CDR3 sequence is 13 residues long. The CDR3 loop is CASTGGPKNEQYF. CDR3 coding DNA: TGTGCCAGCACCGGCGGTCCCAAGAACGAGCAGTACTTC.

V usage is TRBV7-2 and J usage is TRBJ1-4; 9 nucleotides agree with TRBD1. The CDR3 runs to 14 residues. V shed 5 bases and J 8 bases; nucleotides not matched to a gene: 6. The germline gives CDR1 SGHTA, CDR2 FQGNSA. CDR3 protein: CASSPGTGWEKLFF. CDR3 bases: TGTGCCAGCAGCCCCGGGACAGGGTGGGAAAAACTGTTTTTT.

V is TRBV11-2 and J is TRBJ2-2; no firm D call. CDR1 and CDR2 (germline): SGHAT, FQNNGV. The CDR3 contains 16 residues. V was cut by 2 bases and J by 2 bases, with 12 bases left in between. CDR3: CASSLSMWANTGELFF. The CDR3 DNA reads TGTGCCAGCAGCTTAAGTATGTGGGCCAACACCGGGGAGCTGTTTTTT.

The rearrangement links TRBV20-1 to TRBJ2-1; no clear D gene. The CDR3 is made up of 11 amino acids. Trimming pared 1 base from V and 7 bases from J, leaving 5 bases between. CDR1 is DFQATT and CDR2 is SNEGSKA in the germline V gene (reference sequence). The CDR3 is CSARVGNEQFF. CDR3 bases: TGCAGTGCTAGAGTGGGAAATGAGCAGTTCTTC.

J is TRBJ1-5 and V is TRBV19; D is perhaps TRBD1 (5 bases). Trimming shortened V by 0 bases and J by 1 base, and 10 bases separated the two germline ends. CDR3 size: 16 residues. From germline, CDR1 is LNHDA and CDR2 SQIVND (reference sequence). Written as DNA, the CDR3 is TGTGCCAGTAGTATAGATGGGACGGTAAGCAATCAGCCCCAGCATTTT. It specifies CASSIDGTVSNQPQHF.

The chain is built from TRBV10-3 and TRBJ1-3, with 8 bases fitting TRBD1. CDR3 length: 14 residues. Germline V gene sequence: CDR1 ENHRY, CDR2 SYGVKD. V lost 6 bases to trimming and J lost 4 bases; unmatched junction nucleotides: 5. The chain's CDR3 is CAIRATGGGNTIYF. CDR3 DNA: TGTGCCATCAGGGCCACAGGGGGAGGAAACACCATATATTTT.